Listed here are 15 T cell receptor beta chains from one sample, sequenced in a study of blood T cell repertoires in COVID-19. Produced via immunoSEQ multiplex PCR; TCRdb's table is partial and in-frame only. The sample holds a few hundred thousand clones, roughly nine tenths seen once. The sequenced sample was peripheral blood. The receptors come from a man in his fifties or sixties with acute or convalescent COVID-19.

This chain joins TRBV28 and TRBJ2-7; 14 bases are shared with TRBD2. The CDR3 is 15 residues long. CDR1 is MDHEN, CDR2 SYDVKM, per germline. The junction had 8 bases not matched to a gene; V was cut back by 5 bases and J by 8 bases. The CDR3 is CASSPGLAGVKKQYF. The CDR3 bases are TGTGCCAGCAGTCCGGGACTAGCGGGAGTAAAGAAGCAGTACTTC. Complete variable domain (other parts from reference TRBV28 and TRBJ2-7): DVKVTQSSRYLVKRTGEKVFLECVQDMDHENMFWYRQDPGLGLRLIYFSYDVKMKEKGDIPEGYSVSREKKERFSLILESASTNQTSMYLCASSPGLAGVKKQYFGPGTRLTVT.

Here the CDR3 DNA reads TGCGCCAGCAGCCAAGATGGAGAGTACCTAGAGTATGAAAAACTGTTTTTT. Translating gives CASSQDGEYLEYEKLFF. The chain couples TRBV4-3 to TRBJ1-4; D gene unclear. V lost 0 bases to trimming and J lost 6 bases, with 17 bases between them. CDR1 is LGHNA, CDR2 YSLEER, per germline. This CDR3 comprises 17 residues.

The rearrangement uses TRBV5-1 and TRBJ2-1; 14 bases map to TRBD2. Germline CDR1 reads SGHRS; CDR2 reads YFSETQ. The CDR3 has 19 residues. Trimming cost V 4 bases and J 0 bases; bases outside gene matches: 9. The CDR3 loop is CASSLGLAGAQSSYNEQFF. CDR3 coding DNA: TGCGCCAGCAGCCTGGGACTAGCGGGAGCCCAAAGCTCCTACAATGAGCAGTTCTTC.

This rearrangement joins TRBV7-2 to TRBJ2-5; D is perhaps TRBD1 (6 bases). Germline V gene sequence: CDR1 SGHTA, CDR2 FQGNSA. CDR3 length: 15 amino acids. V lost 1 base to trimming and J lost 4 bases, with 13 bases between them. The CDR3 DNA follows: TGTGCCAGCAGCTTAGGGGGTCAGGGGAGAGAGACCCAGTACTTC. Its translation is CASSLGGQGRETQYF.

In DNA, the CDR3 is TGTGCCAGCAGTGAAATGGCAGGGGGCTACTCCTACGAGCAGTACTTC. This translates into CASSEMAGGYSYEQYF. J is TRBJ2-7 and V is TRBV6-1; 8 bases fit TRBD1. Per germline, CDR1 MNHNS and CDR2 SASEGT. V was clipped by 2 bases and J by 0 bases; unmatched bases: 6. This CDR3 is 16 amino acids long.

CDR3 in DNA: TGTGCCAGCACACTAGCGGGAATCTCCTACAATGAGCAGTTCTTC. Residues: CASTLAGISYNEQFF. V gene TRBV28 combines with J gene TRBJ2-1; TRBD2 agrees at 10 bases. CDR1 MDHEN and CDR2 SYDVKM come from the germline V gene. This CDR3 is built from 15 residues. V shed 7 bases, J shed 0 bases, and the junction held 3 bases outside the gene matches.

The J gene is TRBJ1-1, the V gene TRBV6-2 or TRBV6-3; D not resolved. The CDR3 is 14 residues long. Germline values: CDR1 MNHEY, CDR2 SVGEGT. V was pared by 4 bases and J by 2 bases, with 11 bases between. The CDR3 loop reads CASSLMRINTEAFF. The CDR3 DNA is TGTGCCAGCAGTTTAATGAGGATTAACACTGAAGCTTTCTTT.

V is TRBV30 and J is TRBJ1-2, with D tentatively TRBD1 (6 bases). The CDR3 loop spans 10 amino acids. Germline V lookup: CDR1 GTSNPN, CDR2 SVGIG (reference sequence). V was pared by 5 bases and J by 6 bases, with 7 bases between. CDR3 in amino acids: CAWGGHGYTF. The CDR3 DNA reads as TGTGCCTGGGGGGGCCATGGCTACACCTTC.

The chain combines TRBV28 with TRBJ2-7; D uncertain. With 4 bases removed from V and 3 bases from J, the gap between germline ends came to 7 bases. There are 12 residues in the CDR3. Germline-derived CDR1 and CDR2 are MDHEN and SYDVKM. As DNA, the CDR3 is TGTGCCAGCAGTTCACTGAGCTACGAGCAGTACTTC. Amino acids: CASSSLSYEQYF.

This rearrangement joins TRBV12-3 or TRBV12-4 to TRBJ2-7, with TRBD2 matching over 7 bases. J lost 3 bases, V lost 4 bases, and 0 bases had no gene match. CDR3 length: 12 amino acids. DNA of the CDR3: TGTGCCAGCAGTTCTAGCGGCTACGAGCAGTACTTC. Translating it yields CASSSSGYEQYF.

This sequence joins TRBV15 and TRBJ1-6; no clear D. The CDR3 loop spans 15 amino acids. Germline CDR1 and CDR2: LNHNV and YYDKDF (reference sequence). Trimming stripped 0 bases from V and 0 bases from J, with 3 bases between. CDR3 in amino acids: CATSRDRSYNSPLHF. In DNA, the CDR3 is TGTGCCACCAGCAGAGACCGCTCCTATAATTCACCCCTCCACTTT.

The chain employs TRBV3-1 (or the pseudogene TRBV3-2) and TRBJ1-5; D possibly corresponds to TRBD1 (6 bases). CDR3 length: 14 residues. V lost 5 bases and J 4 bases, leaving 12 bases between the germline ends. From germline, CDR1 is LGHDT and CDR2 YNNKEL (reference sequence). CDR3 bases: TGTGCCAGCAGCGACCACAGGGAAAATCAGCCCCAGCATTTT. As protein: CASSDHRENQPQHF.

This chain links TRBV19 with TRBJ2-3; 10 positions agree with TRBD2. CDR1 LNHDA and CDR2 SQIVND come from the germline V gene (reference sequence). Unmatched junction bases numbered 16, after V lost 4 bases and J lost 3 bases. The CDR3 has 19 residues. CDR3 DNA sequence: TGTGCCAGTAGTAACCGCCCTCGCCTAGCGGGAGTAGGAACAGATACGCAGTATTTT. This sequence encodes CASSNRPRLAGVGTDTQYF.

J is TRBJ2-1 and V is TRBV5-1, with D perhaps TRBD1 (5 bases). Trimming pared 0 bases from V and 8 bases from J, leaving 21 bases between. The CDR3 has 17 residues. Germline values: CDR1 SGHRS, CDR2 YFSETQ. The CDR3 is CASSLGAGIGVSDEQFF. The DNA of the CDR3 is TGCGCCAGCAGCTTGGGAGCAGGGATCGGTGTAAGCGATGAGCAGTTCTTC.

The CDR3 loop is CASRPAAGNSPLHF. The DNA for the CDR3 is TGTGCCAGCAGGCCCGCTGCGGGAAATTCACCCCTCCACTTT. The chain couples TRBV28 to TRBJ1-6; D gene unclear. Germline V CDR1 and CDR2: MDHEN, SYDVKM. This CDR3 has 14 residues. Trimming removed 6 bases at V and 7 bases at J, with 13 bases between.